This T cell receptor beta chain was identified during a study of cytomegalovirus exposure and HLA in healthy donors. Study details: A later analysis reported the same platform for the roughly 120 validation repertoires and the 500 to 750 first-cohort repertoires. Study-level points and caveats: With high specificity and sensitivity, the classifier reportedly diagnosed cytomegalovirus status. Cytomegalovirus-associated status was assigned to 164 TCR beta chains.

TCRdb's table, derived via immunoSEQ multiplex PCR, lists solely in-frame clones and lacks some. The sample shows over 150,000 clones, roughly 86% of them seen only once. The donors were part of the validation cohort of fewer than 150 subjects. That cohort was separate from the first cohort, which comprised fewer than 800 subjects. On this clone: What it binds is not known. At one of its ends the junction is not consistent with the germline gene, which may arise from a read error.

This CDR3 contains 15 residues. CDR1 PRHDT and CDR2 FYEKMQ come from the germline V gene (reference sequence). Sequencing was carried out using PBMCs. The gene calls are TRBV13 and TRBJ2-6, with D possibly TRBD2 on 5 matching bases. The receptor's source is a woman under 30 in good health and CMV-seropositive. The CDR3 spells CASSLGAGGTNVLTF. CDR3 bases: TGTGCCAGCAGCTTAGGGGCGGGTGGGACCAACGTCCTGACTTTC.